This TCR beta chain emerged from a study of Ad26.COV2.S vaccination and SARS-CoV-2 variants (dated by TCRdb to the early 2020s). Study-level background: The specificity and breadth of SARS-CoV-2-reactive T cell receptors after Ad26.COV2.S vaccination were assessed by TCRbeta repertoire sequencing. The TCR-sequenced set comprised around 30 samples: around 20 Ad26.COV2.S vaccine recipients, 5 placebo recipients and 8 SARS-CoV-2 convalescent individuals. What the study reported, not specific to this receptor: After vaccination, spike-specific CD8+ and CD4+ T cell responses were reported to show substantial breadth. Comparable non-spike TCR breadth was observed between vaccine and placebo recipients, consistent with only spike being contained in the vaccine. Ad26.COV2.S recipients had higher spike-specific TCR breadth than placebo recipients (P = 0.0014). The authors noted that the TCR breadth and depth analyses may have underestimated total T cell responses.

The immunoSEQ Assay was used to sequence TCRbeta CDR3 regions. After extraction, genomic DNA underwent amplification by bias-controlled multiplex PCR, followed by high-throughput sequencing. For the original study's pipeline: To quantify the absolute abundance of every unique TCRbeta CDR3 region, sequences were collapsed and filtered. T cell fraction was estimated by normalizing TCRbeta template counts to usable DNA, with usable DNA measured through amplification of reference genes found in all nucleated cells. Repertoire TCRs were annotated as SARS-CoV-2-specific by exact matching of V gene, CDR3 amino acid sequence and J gene to a known reactive TCR set. The reference SARS-CoV-2 TCR set was obtained from MIRA and was filtered for enrichment in COVID-19-positive ImmuneCODE repertoires, whereby public or cross-reactive TCRs were removed. Drawing on the MIRA antigens, annotated TCRs were analysed further at the level of specific ORF or position within ORF. Breadth was defined as the number of annotated unique rearrangements divided by the total number of unique productive rearrangements, and depth was defined as the summed frequency of the annotated unique rearrangements. Group comparisons of TCR breadth used two-sided Wilcoxon rank-sum tests. What TCRdb holds here is the immuneACCESS table cut down to in-frame rearrangements. Part of the clones is not present; checked against another copy, under half of the missing clones reflect an unresolved V gene, and the others are unexplained. V, J and clone size reflect that table, while D and trimming were determined from the DNA. The table for this sample lists about 180,000 clones; approximately 88% of them were counted only once. Jointly, the top ten make up about 5.5% of the sample.

V is reduced by 2 bases and J by 7 bases, leaving a spacing of 14 bases between them. CDR1 and CDR2 are drawn from the germline V gene: MNHEY, SVGEGT. Including cysteine and phenylalanine, the CDR3 has 14 amino acids. The CDR3 DNA has 42 bases and is translated from base 1. This clone was observed once. This clone's antigen is unknown. Base qualities are not at hand, and no much larger clone is one base apart. The meaning of the sample's time point label: individuals recovered from natural SARS-CoV-2 infection. The source of this sequence is a human donor who had recovered from COVID-19. The source material was peripheral blood, sampled after recovery from COVID-19. This chain joins TRBV6-2 or TRBV6-3 to TRBJ1-1; a weak D assignment points to TRBD1 (5 bases agree). The nucleotides read TGTGCCAGCAGTTACGACAGCCTAGCTGGTGAAGCTTTCTTT. The encoded protein is CASSYDSLAGEAFF.